The 26 T cell receptor beta chains presented below share a single source sample, sequenced in a study of CD8 T cells in ankylosing spondylitis. A single record per CDR3 protein comes from TCRdb applying MiXCR to the 5' RACE reads. The sample has about 150,000 distinct CDR3 sequences; around a third are singletons. Sequencing was done on a sample of synovial fluid, either unsorted or a sorted T cell fraction (not recorded which). All receptors derive from a male donor with ankylosing spondylitis.

J is TRBJ1-1 and V is TRBV7-9; 8 bases fit TRBD1. The J segment lost 4 bases and the V segment lost 5 bases, leaving 6 bases of the junction unmatched. The CDR3 sequence is 14 residues long. Germline V lookup: CDR1 SEHNR, CDR2 FQNEAQ (reference sequence). The CDR3 loop reads CASSPRGLSTEAFF. The CDR3 DNA is TGTGCCAGCAGCCCCAGGGGGCTTAGCACTGAAGCTTTCTTT.

This chain links TRBV7-2 with TRBJ2-1; no clear D gene. The CDR3 extends over 15 amino acids. The germline V gene has CDR1 SGHTA and CDR2 FQGNSA. With 2 bases removed from V and 8 bases from J, the gap between germline ends came to 16 bases. The CDR3 spells CASSLSLNGLDEQFF. Written as DNA, the CDR3 is TGTGCCAGCAGCTTAAGTCTGAACGGTCTTGATGAGCAGTTCTTC.

This clonotype was seen a few times. The chain recombines TRBV28 with TRBJ2-6, with a weak D call TRBD2 (7 bases). Trimming removed 7 bases from V and 3 bases from J, with 10 bases in between. Looked up from germline, CDR1 is MDHEN and CDR2 is SYDVKM. The CDR3 contains 14 residues. This chain's CDR3 is CASIGGLGANVLTF. The CDR3 DNA reads TGTGCCAGCATCGGGGGGCTTGGGGCCAACGTCCTGACTTTC. Full variable domain (missing parts from reference TRBV28 and TRBJ2-6): DVKVTQSSRYLVKRTGEKVFLECVQDMDHENMFWYRQDPGLGLRLIYFSYDVKMKEKGDIPEGYSVSREKKERFSLILESASTNQTSMYLCASIGGLGANVLTFGAGSRLTVL.

The genes are TRBV29-1 and TRBJ1-1; 8 positions agree with TRBD1. V shed 7 bases, J shed 4 bases, and the junction held 8 bases outside the gene matches. CDR3 length equals 13 residues. Germline CDR1 is SQVTM and CDR2 is ANQGSEA. The CDR3 bases are TGCAGCGGATCAGGGGGCGGGGGCACTGAAGCTTTCTTT. It is translated as CSGSGGGGTEAFF.

This clonotype was found a few times. V is TRBV2 and J is TRBJ2-3, with 9 bases aligning to TRBD2. This CDR3 spans 16 amino acids. Germline V gene data show CDR1 as SNHLY and CDR2 as FYNNEI. The V gene end was trimmed by 6 bases and the J gene end by 2 bases; junction bases not matched to a gene: 9. The CDR3 DNA reads TGTGCCAGCAGGTTTTTAGCGGGAGCCCTCACAGATACGCAGTATTTT. Its translation is CASRFLAGALTDTQYF.

The V and J genes are TRBV6-1 and TRBJ2-1; D tentatively fits TRBD1 or TRBD2 (6 bases each). Germline CDR1 reads MNHNS; CDR2 reads SASEGT. The germline V and J ends were trimmed by 7 bases and 4 bases, with 17 bases remaining between them. The CDR3 covers 15 residues. The CDR3, as DNA: TGTGCCAGCAAACCGGGGGCAGCTGGGTACAATGAGCAGTTCTTC. This encodes CASKPGAAGYNEQFF.

This chain uses TRBV11-3 with TRBJ2-1, with D possibly being TRBD2 (6 bases). CDR3 length: 13 residues. Germline values: CDR1 SGHNT, CDR2 YENEEA. Trimming stripped 0 bases from V and 9 bases from J, with 9 bases between. The CDR3: CASSLDHGGEQFF. DNA for the CDR3: TGTGCCAGCAGCTTAGATCACGGGGGTGAGCAGTTCTTC.

This clonotype came up many times. The CDR3 sequence is CSAREGTRGYNEQFF. In nucleotides, the CDR3 is TGCAGTGCTAGAGAAGGGACTAGAGGGTACAATGAGCAGTTCTTC. The chain has TRBV20-1 and TRBJ2-1; 8 nucleotides agree with TRBD2. V shed 0 bases and J 4 bases; nucleotides not matched to a gene: 5. The CDR3 is 15 amino acids. The germline V gene encodes CDR1 DFQATT and CDR2 SNEGSKA (reference sequence).

This CDR3 reads CASSFSVEVGELFF. DNA for the CDR3: TGTGCCAGCAGCTTTTCGGTGGAGGTCGGGGAGCTGTTTTTT. The chain combines TRBV5-5 with TRBJ2-2; perhaps TRBD2 as D (5 bases). The V and J ends lost 2 bases and 7 bases respectively, with 12 bases between them. Per the germline V gene, CDR1 is SGHKS and CDR2 is YYEKEE (reference sequence). The CDR3 length is 14 residues. Full variable domain (outside the CDR3, taken from reference TRBV5-5 and TRBJ2-2): DAGVTQSPTHLIKTRGQQVTLRCSPISGHKSVSWYQQVLGQGPQFIFQYYEKEERGRGNFPDRFSARQFPNYSSELNVNALLLGDSALYLCASSFSVEVGELFFGEGSRLTVL.

V usage is TRBV2 and J usage is TRBJ1-5, with a weak D call TRBD1 (6 bases). V shed 6 bases and J shed 2 bases, with 14 bases lying between them. CDR1 is SNHLY, CDR2 FYNNEI, per germline. The CDR3 totals 15 residues. The CDR3 loop is CASRRDRLGNQPQHF. In DNA form, the CDR3 reads TGTGCCAGCAGGCGAGACAGGCTGGGCAATCAGCCCCAGCATTTT. The full variable domain, its missing parts supplied by reference TRBV2 and TRBJ1-5, is EPEVTQTPSHQVTQMGQEVILRCVPISNHLYFYWYRQILGQKVEFLVSFYNNEISEKSEIFDDQFSVERPDGSNFTLKIRSTKLEDSAMYFCASRRDRLGNQPQHFGDGTRLSIL.

This clonotype was counted between two and nine times. V is TRBV20-1 and J is TRBJ2-4; 10 nucleotides align to TRBD2. Germline lookup yields CDR1 DFQATT and CDR2 SNEGSKA (reference sequence). Trimming removed 1 base from V and 8 bases from J; junction bases left unmatched: 5. The CDR3 is 14 residues long. CDR3 sequence: CSARASSGRDIQYF. CDR3 DNA: TGCAGTGCTAGAGCATCTAGCGGGAGAGACATTCAGTACTTC.

The sample holds a few counts of this clonotype. The chain couples TRBV5-1 to TRBJ2-5; 10 bases align to TRBD2. The CDR3 covers 16 residues. Germline trimming cut 0 bases from V and 4 bases from J; bases unmatched to any gene: 6. Germline CDR1 SGHRS, CDR2 YFSETQ. The CDR3 is CASSLGRTSGGETQYF. The CDR3 DNA follows: TGCGCCAGCAGCTTGGGTAGGACTAGCGGAGGAGAGACCCAGTACTTC. The variable domain in full, with the rest retrieved from reference TRBV5-1 and TRBJ2-5, is KAGVTQTPRYLIKTRGQQVTLSCSPISGHRSVSWYQQTPGQGLQFLFEYFSETQRNKGNFPGRFSGRQFSNSRSEMNVSTLELGDSALYLCASSLGRTSGGETQYFGPGTRLLVL.

This clonotype was seen repeatedly, ten times or more. This chain uses TRBV12-3 or TRBV12-4 with TRBJ2-7; no definite D call. Trimming shortened V by 5 bases and J by 2 bases, and 4 bases separated the two germline ends. This CDR3 comprises 11 residues. The CDR3 loop is CASSTTYEQYF. CDR3 sequence (DNA): TGTGCCAGCAGTACTACCTACGAGCAGTACTTC.

The rearrangement uses TRBV20-1 and TRBJ2-1; no clear D gene. V lost 0 bases and J lost 7, with 7 bases in between. The CDR3 runs to 12 residues. Per the germline V gene, CDR1 is DFQATT and CDR2 is SNEGSKA (reference sequence). DNA of the CDR3: TGCAGTGCTAGAGAATCTATGAATGAGCAGTTCTTC. Translating it yields CSARESMNEQFF.

This clonotype was picked up a small number of times. The chain links TRBV20-1 to TRBJ2-1, with D possibly TRBD1 on 6 matching bases. Germline values: CDR1 DFQATT, CDR2 SNEGSKA (reference sequence). Trimming left V 5 bases short and J 8 bases short, with 7 bases between. This CDR3 is 10 amino acids long. In DNA, the CDR3 is TGCAGTGCTGGACAGCATGAGCAGTTCTTC. Protein sequence: CSAGQHEQFF.

This sequence joins TRBV11-2 and TRBJ2-1; D not resolved. V was clipped by 6 bases and J by 6 bases, with 24 bases between them. CDR1 is SGHAT and CDR2 is FQNNGV in the germline V gene. The CDR3 has 17 amino acids. The CDR3 DNA reads as TGTGCCAGCAGTCAGTGGGTACTCACGGGTGGCCTCAATGAGCAGTTCTTC. Its protein is CASSQWVLTGGLNEQFF. The full variable domain, its missing parts supplied by reference TRBV11-2 and TRBJ2-1, is EAGVAQSPRYKIIEKRQSVAFWCNPISGHATLYWYQQILGQGPKLLIQFQNNGVVDDSQLPKDRFSAERLKGVDSTLKIQPAKLEDSAVYLCASSQWVLTGGLNEQFFGPGTRLTVL.

This clonotype was seen more than once but under ten times. The rearrangement joins TRBV21-1 to TRBJ2-3. TRBV21-1 is a known pseudogene. The length of the CDR3 is 17 residues. The CDR3 here is CASSKGKPQAGTDTQYF. CDR3 nucleotides: TGTGCCAGCAGCAAAGGAAAACCACAGGCTGGCACAGATACGCAGTATTTT.

The chain has TRBV27 and TRBJ1-2; no clear D. The CDR3 sequence is 14 residues long. V was clipped by 1 base and J by 5 bases, with 11 bases between them. Per the germline V gene, CDR1 is MNHEY and CDR2 is SMNVEV (reference sequence). This CDR3 is CASSLFPGPYGYTF. CDR3 in DNA: TGTGCCAGCAGTTTATTTCCCGGGCCTTATGGCTACACCTTC.

The chain carries TRBV27 and TRBJ1-2; 7 bases are shared with TRBD1. CDR1 is MNHEY, CDR2 SMNVEV, per germline (reference sequence). CDR3 length equals 16 residues. The ends lost 5 bases at V and 5 bases at J; junction bases unmatched: 14. The DNA of the CDR3 is TGTGCCAGCAGTCCAGGCGGGACAGCAGCACGGTATGGCTACACCTTC. This codes for CASSPGGTAARYGYTF.

The V call is TRBV20-1, the J call TRBJ2-4; D might be TRBD1 or TRBD2, each matching 5 bases. Germline lookup yields CDR1 DFQATT and CDR2 SNEGSKA (reference sequence). The germline V and J ends were trimmed by 6 bases and 4 bases, with 16 bases remaining between them. This CDR3 contains 14 residues. In DNA form, the CDR3 reads TGCAGTGCACCACACGGGACGGTTAAAAACATTCAGTACTTC. Translated: CSAPHGTVKNIQYF.

In its sample, this clonotype was seen many times. The chain is built from TRBV7-2 and TRBJ2-3; D not certain. Deletions cut 3 bases from V and 12 bases from J, with 10 bases between. CDR1 is SGHTA, CDR2 FQGNSA, per germline. The CDR3 loop spans 11 amino acids. Here the CDR3 DNA reads TGTGCCAGCAGCTTTGGGGAAGCCCAGTATTTT. Protein product: CASSFGEAQYF.

This clonotype was seen only a few times. The chain has TRBV5-6 and TRBJ1-2; D unresolved. The CDR3 has 13 amino acids. Germline V gene data show CDR1 as SGHDT and CDR2 as YYEEEE. Between the trimmed V and J ends, which lost 1 base and 8 bases, there was a span of 12 bases. CDR3 nucleotides: TGTGCCAGCAGCTTGCGACTCATGGGGGGCTACACCTTC. It is translated as CASSLRLMGGYTF.

The J gene is TRBJ2-2, the V gene TRBV12-3 or TRBV12-4; D may be TRBD1 (5 bases). Trimming removed 6 bases at V and 1 base at J, with 15 bases between. This CDR3 has 16 residues. CDR3 DNA sequence: TGTGCCAGCAGACTGGGGCTAGACAGGAACACCGGGGAGCTGTTTTTT. Translated, it gives CASRLGLDRNTGELFF.

This clonotype was counted only a few times. V is TRBV15 and J is TRBJ2-1, with TRBD1 identical over 12 bases. Trimming at V came to 2 bases and at J to 7 bases, leaving 9 bases not matched to a gene. The CDR3 totals 17 residues. Germline loops: CDR1 LNHNV, CDR2 YYDKDF (reference sequence). CDR3 sequence: CATSRTSGTGGWNEQFF. The CDR3 DNA follows: TGTGCCACCAGCAGAACGTCCGGGACAGGGGGCTGGAATGAGCAGTTCTTC.

The chain employs TRBV7-9 and TRBJ2-5; D gene uncertain. Trimming cost V 2 bases and J 0 bases, with 7 bases left between them. From germline, CDR1 is SEHNR and CDR2 FQNEAQ (reference sequence). CDR3 length: 14 amino acids. CDR3 loop: CASSLLVNQETQYF. The CDR3 coding sequence is TGTGCCAGCAGCTTACTCGTCAACCAAGAGACCCAGTACTTC.

V and J are TRBV6-2 or TRBV6-3 and TRBJ2-2; D is possibly TRBD1 (6 bases). The V end was cut by 0 bases, the J end by 1 base, with 9 bases between. Germline V gives CDR1 MNHEY, CDR2 SVGEGT. This CDR3 has 16 amino acids. The CDR3 sequence is CASSYSRGRNTGELFF. The CDR3 DNA follows: TGTGCCAGCAGTTACTCCAGGGGCCGGAACACCGGGGAGCTGTTTTTT.